Sequencing of this TCR beta chain was carried out in a study of regulatory T cells in long-lasting Graves disease. Time point given: persistent/refractory GD, antithyroid drugs over 5 years with positive TRAb. The TCR library used RNA extracted from PBMCs. Construction of the TCR beta libraries employed iRepertoire HTBI primers in conjunction with Arm-PCR of CDR3 regions. TCRdb recomputed calls from the multiplex PCR reads with MiXCR, one row per CDR3 protein. This sample has hundreds of thousands of distinct CDR3 sequences, with 22% found just once. As regards this clonotype: Its antigen is not identified.

Study outcomes and limitations: The persistent group shared about 2,700 public clonotypes, more than the roughly 970 shared by new patients.

The CDR3 spans 15 residues. The V gene's germline CDR1 is MNHEY and CDR2 SVGEGT. Trimming removed 2 bases at V and 6 bases at J, with 14 bases between. The input for sequencing was peripheral blood mononuclear cells (PBMCs), taken when the disease was refractory, from a patient treated with antithyroid drugs. The gene calls are TRBV6-2 or TRBV6-3 and TRBJ2-1; D tentatively reads TRBD1 or TRBD2 (5 bases each). This TCR came from a female donor with Graves disease. As DNA, the CDR3 is TGTGCCAGCAGTTACGGGACGCAGAGGGGCAATGAGCAGTTCTTC. Translated, it gives CASSYGTQRGNEQFF.